The 11 T cell receptor beta chains in this list originate from one sample, sequenced in a study of blood T cell repertoires in COVID-19. Libraries were prepared by immunoSEQ multiplex PCR; TCRdb keeps only in-frame clonotypes and omits some of them. The repertoire holds 50,000 to 60,000 clones, about four fifths seen once, with more than 4.5% in the top ten. Source material: peripheral blood. These receptors came from a human donor in a cohort sampled during active or convalescent COVID-19.

This chain links TRBV7-2 with TRBJ2-7; TRBD2 agrees at 7 bases. J was trimmed by 7 bases and V by 5 bases; bases with no gene match: 11. The CDR3 covers 14 residues. Germline V gene data show CDR1 as SGHTA and CDR2 as FQGNSA. The CDR3 sequence is CASSVGTTLGEQYF. CDR3 sequence (DNA): TGTGCCAGCAGCGTCGGGACTACCTTAGGGGAGCAGTACTTC.

The rearrangement uses TRBV29-1 and TRBJ1-2; the match to TRBD1 covers 7 bases. The CDR3 spans 15 residues. Trimming removed 7 bases from V and 3 bases from J; junction bases left unmatched: 14. The germline gives CDR1 SQVTM, CDR2 ANQGSEA. DNA for the CDR3: TGCAGCGCTCAACAAGGGGGCGGGATGGACTATGGCTACACCTTC. The encoded protein is CSAQQGGGMDYGYTF. Full variable domain (missing parts from reference TRBV29-1 and TRBJ1-2): SAVISQKPSRDICQRGTSLTIQCQVDSQVTMMFWYRQQPGQSLTLIATANQGSEATYESGFVIDKFPISRPNLTFSTLTVSNMSPEDSSIYLCSAQQGGGMDYGYTFGSGTRLTVV.

V and J are TRBV24-1 and TRBJ1-6, with no clear D. Germline V gene lookup returns CDR1 KGHDR and CDR2 SFDVKD. The ends were cut back, 1 base at V and 7 bases at J, with 16 bases in the middle. The CDR3 has 17 residues. The CDR3: CATSDLIGVFSNSPLHF. Written as DNA, the CDR3 is TGTGCCACCAGTGATTTAATCGGGGTCTTCAGCAATTCACCCCTCCACTTT.

The chain combines TRBV5-4 with TRBJ2-7; 8 bases align to TRBD2. The germline V gene encodes CDR1 SGHNT and CDR2 YYREEE (reference sequence). The V segment lost 3 bases and the J segment 3 bases; nucleotides outside the gene matches: 2. CDR3 length equals 13 residues. Here the CDR3 DNA reads TGTGCCAGCAGCTCGCGGGGGGTCTACGAGCAGTACTTC. Protein sequence: CASSSRGVYEQYF.

CDR3 nucleotide sequence: TGTGCCAGCAGCTTGGTCGGGGGAGCGACTGAAGCTTTCTTT. It codes for CASSLVGGATEAFF. The chain links TRBV5-6 to TRBJ1-1; D possibly corresponds to TRBD1 (5 bases). V lost 0 bases and J 5 bases, leaving 11 bases between the germline ends. This CDR3 has 14 amino acids. Germline V gene data show CDR1 as SGHDT and CDR2 as YYEEEE.

CDR3 in amino acids: CASSPPDRYEAFF. CDR3 coding DNA: TGTGCCAGCAGTCCGCCCGACAGATATGAAGCTTTCTTT. The chain has TRBV6-6 and TRBJ1-1, with D possibly being TRBD1 (5 bases). The CDR3 is made up of 13 amino acids. The germline V and J ends were trimmed by 5 bases and 7 bases, with 14 bases remaining between them. Germline-derived CDR1 and CDR2 are MNHNY and SVGAGI (reference sequence).

The V gene is TRBV7-9, the J gene TRBJ1-2, with a weak D call TRBD1 (5 bases). CDR1 and CDR2 from the germline V gene are SEHNR and FQNEAQ (reference sequence). The CDR3 consists of 15 residues. The V and J ends lost 0 bases and 2 bases respectively, with 10 bases between them. The CDR3 loop reads CASSLAVGANYGYTF. The CDR3 bases are TGTGCCAGCAGCTTAGCCGTAGGGGCGAACTATGGCTACACCTTC.

J is TRBJ1-2 and V is TRBV7-9, with 8 bases lining up with TRBD1. The V gene's germline CDR1 is SEHNR and CDR2 FQNEAQ (reference sequence). The CDR3 is 13 residues long. The V and J ends lost 1 base and 6 bases, in that order; junction bases with no gene match: 1. This CDR3 is CASSLGQGNGYTF. The CDR3, as DNA: TGTGCCAGCAGCTTAGGACAGGGGAATGGCTACACCTTC.

This rearrangement joins TRBV3-1 (or the pseudogene TRBV3-2) to TRBJ1-1; tentatively, D is TRBD1 (6 bases). Per the germline V gene, CDR1 is LGHDT and CDR2 is YNNKEL (reference sequence). The V end was cut by 2 bases, the J end by 4 bases, with 23 bases between. The CDR3 sequence is 18 residues long. The CDR3 loop is CASSQILLGRGTGTEAFF. DNA for the CDR3: TGTGCCAGCAGCCAAATTCTATTGGGGAGGGGGACCGGCACTGAAGCTTTCTTT.

J is TRBJ2-3 and V is TRBV4-2, with 9 bases matching TRBD1. Per germline, CDR1 LGHNA and CDR2 YNFKEQ. This CDR3 spans 17 amino acids. With 3 bases clipped from V and 2 bases from J, the junction kept 9 bases outside the gene matches. CDR3 bases: TGTGCCAGCAGCCAGGCGGGACAGGGACTATACACAGATACGCAGTATTTT. It translates to CASSQAGQGLYTDTQYF.

The chain has TRBV6-6 and TRBJ1-4, with 7 positions matching TRBD1. In germline, CDR1 is MNHNY, CDR2 SVGAGI (reference sequence). CDR3 length: 15 amino acids. V gave up 6 bases and J gave up 3 bases; unmatched junction bases: 7. CDR3 loop: CASREAGTANEKLFF. The CDR3 DNA reads TGTGCCAGCAGGGAGGCCGGGACAGCTAATGAAAAACTGTTTTTT.